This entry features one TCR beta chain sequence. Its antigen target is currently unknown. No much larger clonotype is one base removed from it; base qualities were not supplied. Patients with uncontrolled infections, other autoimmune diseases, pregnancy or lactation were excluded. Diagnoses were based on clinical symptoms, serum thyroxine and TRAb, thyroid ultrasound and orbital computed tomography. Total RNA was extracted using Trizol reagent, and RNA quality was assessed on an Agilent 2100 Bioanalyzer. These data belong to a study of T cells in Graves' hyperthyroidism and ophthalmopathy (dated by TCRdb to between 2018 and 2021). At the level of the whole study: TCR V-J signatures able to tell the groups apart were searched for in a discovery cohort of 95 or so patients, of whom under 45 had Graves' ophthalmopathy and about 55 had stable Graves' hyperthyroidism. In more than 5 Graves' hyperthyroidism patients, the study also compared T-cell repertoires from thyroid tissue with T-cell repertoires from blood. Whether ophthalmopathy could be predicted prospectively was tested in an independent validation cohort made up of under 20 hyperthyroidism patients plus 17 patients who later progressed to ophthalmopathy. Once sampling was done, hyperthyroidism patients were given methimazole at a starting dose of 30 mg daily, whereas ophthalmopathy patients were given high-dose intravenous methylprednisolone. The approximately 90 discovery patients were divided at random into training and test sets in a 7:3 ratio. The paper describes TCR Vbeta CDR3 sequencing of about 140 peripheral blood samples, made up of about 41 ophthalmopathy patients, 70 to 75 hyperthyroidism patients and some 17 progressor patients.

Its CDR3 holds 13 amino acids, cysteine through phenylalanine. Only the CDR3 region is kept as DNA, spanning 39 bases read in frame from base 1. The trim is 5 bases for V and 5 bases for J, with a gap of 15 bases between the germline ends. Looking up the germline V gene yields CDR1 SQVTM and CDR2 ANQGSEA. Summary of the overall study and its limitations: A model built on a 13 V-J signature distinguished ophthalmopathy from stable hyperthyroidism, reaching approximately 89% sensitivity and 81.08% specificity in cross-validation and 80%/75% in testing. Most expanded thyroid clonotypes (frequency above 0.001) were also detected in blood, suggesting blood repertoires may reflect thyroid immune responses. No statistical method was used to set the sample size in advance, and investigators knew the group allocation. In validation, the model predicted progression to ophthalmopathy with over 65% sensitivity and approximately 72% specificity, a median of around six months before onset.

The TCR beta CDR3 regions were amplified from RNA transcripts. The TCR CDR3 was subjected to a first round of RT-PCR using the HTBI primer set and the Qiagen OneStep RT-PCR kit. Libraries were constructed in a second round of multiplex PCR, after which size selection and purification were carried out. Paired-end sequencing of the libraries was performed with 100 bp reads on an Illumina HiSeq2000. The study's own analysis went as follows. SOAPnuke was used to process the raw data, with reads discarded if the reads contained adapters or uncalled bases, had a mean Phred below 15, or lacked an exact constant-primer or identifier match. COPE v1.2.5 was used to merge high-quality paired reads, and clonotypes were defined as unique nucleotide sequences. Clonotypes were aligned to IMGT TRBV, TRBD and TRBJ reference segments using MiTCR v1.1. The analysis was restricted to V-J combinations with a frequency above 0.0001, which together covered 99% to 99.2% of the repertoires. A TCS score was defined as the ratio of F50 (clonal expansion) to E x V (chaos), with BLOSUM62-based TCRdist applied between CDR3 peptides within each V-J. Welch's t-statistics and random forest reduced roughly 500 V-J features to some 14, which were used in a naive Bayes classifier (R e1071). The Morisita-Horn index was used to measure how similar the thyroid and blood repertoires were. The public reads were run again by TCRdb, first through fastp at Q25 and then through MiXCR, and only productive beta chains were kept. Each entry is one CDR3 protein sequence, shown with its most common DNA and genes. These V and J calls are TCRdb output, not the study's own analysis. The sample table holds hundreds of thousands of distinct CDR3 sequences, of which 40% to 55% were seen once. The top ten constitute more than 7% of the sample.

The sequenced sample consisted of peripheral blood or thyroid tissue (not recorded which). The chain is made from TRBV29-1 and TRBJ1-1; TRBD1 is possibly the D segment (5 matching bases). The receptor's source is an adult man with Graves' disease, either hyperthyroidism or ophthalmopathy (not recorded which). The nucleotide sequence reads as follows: TGCAGCGTTATGGGACGTTATGGGACTGAAGCTTTCTTT. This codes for CSVMGRYGTEAFF.